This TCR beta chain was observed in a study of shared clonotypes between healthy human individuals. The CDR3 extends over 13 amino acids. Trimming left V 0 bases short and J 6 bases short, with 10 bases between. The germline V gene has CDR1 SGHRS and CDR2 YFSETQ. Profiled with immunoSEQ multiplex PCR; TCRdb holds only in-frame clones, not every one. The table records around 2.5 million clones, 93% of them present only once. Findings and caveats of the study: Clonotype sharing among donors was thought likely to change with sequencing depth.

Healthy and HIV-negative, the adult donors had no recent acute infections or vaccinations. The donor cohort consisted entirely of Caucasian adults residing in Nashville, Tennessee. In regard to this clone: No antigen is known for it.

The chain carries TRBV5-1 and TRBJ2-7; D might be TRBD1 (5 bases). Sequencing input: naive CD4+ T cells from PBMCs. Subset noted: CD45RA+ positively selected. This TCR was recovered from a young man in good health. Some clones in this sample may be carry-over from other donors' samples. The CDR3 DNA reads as TGCGCCAGCAGCTTGGAAGGGGCTGCCGAGCAGTACTTC. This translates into CASSLEGAAEQYF.